The 25 T cell receptor beta chains presented below share a single source sample, sequenced in a study of blood T cell repertoires in COVID-19. Sequencing used immunoSEQ multiplex PCR; TCRdb keeps in-frame clones, though not all of them. The table has almost 350,000 clones, approximately 89% seen once. The sequencing sample was made of peripheral blood. Every receptor here comes from a woman aged 55-70 years with COVID-19, enrolled during active disease.

Here the CDR3 DNA reads TGCAGCGTTGGAGGGAATGAAAAACTGTTTTTT. Protein: CSVGGNEKLFF. The gene calls are TRBV29-1 and TRBJ1-4; D remains unclear. Deletions cut 4 bases from V and 5 bases from J, with 5 bases between. Germline V gene lookup returns CDR1 SQVTM and CDR2 ANQGSEA. The CDR3 is 11 amino acids. Supplemented by reference TRBV29-1 and TRBJ1-4, the full variable domain reads SAVISQKPSRDICQRGTSLTIQCQVDSQVTMMFWYRQQPGQSLTLIATANQGSEATYESGFVIDKFPISRPNLTFSTLTVSNMSPEDSSIYLCSVGGNEKLFFGSGTQLSVL.

Concerning this clone: Other DNA sequences from this sample encode an identical CDR3 as well. The rearrangement uses TRBV12-3 or TRBV12-4 and TRBJ1-2, with D possibly being TRBD1 (5 bases). V lost 1 base, J lost 4 bases, and 7 bases lay in between. This CDR3 has 13 residues. The CDR3, as DNA: TGTGCCAGCAGTTTAGGGCAGGGCTATGGCTACACCTTC. Residues: CASSLGQGYGYTF.

This clone was seen only once. The chain couples TRBV3-1 (or the pseudogene TRBV3-2) to TRBJ1-2; a weak D match, TRBD1 (5 bases). V lost 1 base, J lost 8 bases, and 11 bases lay in between. The CDR3 has 13 amino acids. Germline loops: CDR1 LGHDT, CDR2 YNNKEL (reference sequence). The CDR3 coding sequence is TGTGCCAGCAGCCAAGTGGGGCAGGGAGGCTACACCTTC. The encoded protein is CASSQVGQGGYTF.

The V and J genes are TRBV10-3 and TRBJ1-2; TRBD1 agrees at 9 bases. Germline CDR1 is ENHRY and CDR2 is SYGVKD. The CDR3 covers 15 residues. The V segment lost 6 bases and the J segment 8 bases; nucleotides outside the gene matches: 13. The CDR3 is CAIRDTGQGAGGYTF. The CDR3 nucleotides are TGTGCCATCAGAGACACGGGACAGGGCGCGGGCGGCTACACCTTC.

The chain couples TRBV9 to TRBJ1-3; D may be TRBD1 (5 bases). CDR3 length: 15 amino acids. The ends were cut back, 0 bases at V and 2 bases at J, with 9 bases in the middle. The germline CDR1 and CDR2 sequences are SGDLS and YYNGEE. The CDR3 is CASSVAPGAGNTIYF. Written as DNA, the CDR3 is TGTGCCAGCAGCGTAGCTCCGGGGGCTGGAAACACCATATATTTT.

The chain combines TRBV7-3 with TRBJ1-4; D remains ambiguous. Germline loops: CDR1 SGHTA, CDR2 FQGTGA. Trimming left V 2 bases short and J 12 bases short, with 13 bases between. This CDR3 has 13 residues. CDR3 amino acids: CASSLVPGFELFF. DNA of the CDR3: TGTGCCAGCAGCTTAGTCCCGGGGTTTGAACTGTTTTTT.

V usage is TRBV7-3 and J usage is TRBJ2-5; a possible D gene is TRBD2 (6 bases). Germline V gives CDR1 SGHTA, CDR2 FQGTGA. This CDR3 contains 15 residues. V was cut by 5 bases and J by 8 bases, with 21 bases left in between. CDR3 sequence (DNA): TGTGCCAGCAGCATTACCCCAAACACCGGGGGAACCCAGTACTTC. Translation gives CASSITPNTGGTQYF.

The rearrangement links TRBV5-8 to TRBJ1-2; D gene ambiguous. CDR3 size: 13 residues. Deletions cut 4 bases from V and 4 bases from J, with 11 bases between. Germline CDR1 and CDR2: SGHTS and YDEGEE. For the CDR3, the DNA is TGTGCCAGCAGCGGCGGTGGCGCCTATGGCTACACCTTC. Its protein is CASSGGGAYGYTF.

J is TRBJ1-2 and V is TRBV6-5, with unresolved D. This CDR3 spans 13 amino acids. V lost 6 bases and J 7 bases, leaving 15 bases between the germline ends. Germline V gene sequence: CDR1 MNHEY, CDR2 SVGAGI. The CDR3 sequence: CASSNTALGGYTF. In nucleotides, the CDR3 is TGTGCCAGCAGCAATACCGCTCTAGGTGGCTACACCTTC.

The chain joins TRBV12-3 or TRBV12-4 to TRBJ1-6; D is unclear. V lost 3 bases and J lost 10, with 4 bases in between. This CDR3 comprises 11 residues. CDR3 sequence: CASSFSSPLHF. CDR3 sequence (DNA): TGTGCCAGCAGTTTTAGCTCACCCCTCCACTTT.

V is TRBV13 and J is TRBJ2-1, with 9 nucleotides matching TRBD1. Germline V gives CDR1 PRHDT, CDR2 FYEKMQ (reference sequence). V was clipped by 4 bases and J by 8 bases; unmatched bases: 6. The CDR3 length is 14 residues. CDR3: CASSSGQGRYEQFF. As DNA, the CDR3 is TGTGCCAGCAGCTCGGGACAGGGAAGGTATGAGCAGTTCTTC.

This clone was recorded a few times. The chain employs TRBV5-1 and TRBJ2-7; unclear D gene. Germline V gene sequence: CDR1 SGHRS, CDR2 YFSETQ. V was pared by 0 bases and J by 2 bases, with 9 bases between. The CDR3 loop spans 14 amino acids. The CDR3 DNA reads as TGCGCCAGCAGCTTGGTCCTAGTAACCTACGAGCAGTACTTC. It is translated as CASSLVLVTYEQYF. Full variable domain (rest looked up from reference TRBV5-1 and TRBJ2-7): KAGVTQTPRYLIKTRGQQVTLSCSPISGHRSVSWYQQTPGQGLQFLFEYFSETQRNKGNFPGRFSGRQFSNSRSEMNVSTLELGDSALYLCASSLVLVTYEQYFGPGTRLTVT.

The chain joins TRBV13 to TRBJ1-1; unclear D gene. CDR3 length: 12 residues. Germline CDR1 is PRHDT and CDR2 is FYEKMQ (reference sequence). V gave up 5 bases and J gave up 5 bases, with 9 bases separating them. This chain's CDR3 is CASSQGLTEAFF. CDR3 DNA: TGTGCCAGCAGCCAAGGACTGACTGAAGCTTTCTTT.

V usage is TRBV28 and J usage is TRBJ1-1; D unresolved. V was clipped by 5 bases and J by 3 bases, with 7 bases between them. The CDR3 totals 12 residues. Germline assignment: CDR1 MDHEN and CDR2 SYDVKM. CDR3 nucleotide sequence: TGTGCCAGCAGTAACAGACACACTGAAGCTTTCTTT. Translation: CASSNRHTEAFF.

The J gene is TRBJ1-6, the V gene TRBV27, with D perhaps matching TRBD1 (6 bases). Trimming shortened V by 7 bases and J by 8 bases, and 24 bases separated the two germline ends. The CDR3 runs 17 residues. Per germline, CDR1 MNHEY and CDR2 SMNVEV (reference sequence). The CDR3 DNA sequence: TGTGCCAGCACCCTTAGGCAGGGGCGAAGAGGATATTCACCCCTCCACTTT. As protein: CASTLRQGRRGYSPLHF.

This clone was counted a few times. V and J are TRBV28 and TRBJ2-7; 8 bases map to TRBD1. The CDR3 has 14 amino acids. CDR1 and CDR2 from the germline V gene are MDHEN and SYDVKM. V dropped 7 bases and J dropped 5; count of bases not matched to a gene: 10. The CDR3 bases are TGTGCCAGCAACGTCTGGGCAGGGGGCCACGAGCAGTACTTC. Its protein is CASNVWAGGHEQYF.

The gene calls are TRBV4-1 and TRBJ1-3, with D tentatively TRBD1 (5 bases). The CDR3 is made up of 18 amino acids. V gave up 2 bases and J gave up 0 bases, with 17 bases separating them. Germline V gene data show CDR1 as MGHRA and CDR2 as YSYEKL. The DNA for the CDR3 is TGCGCCAGCAGCCAAAAGGGCATTGACAGAAGCTCTGGAAACACCATATATTTT. This translates into CASSQKGIDRSSGNTIYF.

V and J are TRBV20-1 and TRBJ2-1; the match to TRBD2 covers 10 bases. V dropped 3 bases and J dropped 5; count of bases not matched to a gene: 10. This CDR3 comprises 16 residues. Germline-derived CDR1 and CDR2 are DFQATT and SNEGSKA (reference sequence). CDR3 in DNA: TGCAGTGCTAGTGTTCAGCTAGCGGGGGATCACAATGAGCAGTTCTTC. Residues: CSASVQLAGDHNEQFF.

The chain combines TRBV5-1 with TRBJ2-7, with 10 bases identical to TRBD1. With 1 base clipped from V and 4 bases from J, the junction kept 5 bases outside the gene matches. Germline CDR1 SGHRS, CDR2 YFSETQ. The CDR3 contains 15 residues. CDR3 in amino acids: CASSLRRGQGYEQYF. The CDR3 DNA is TGCGCCAGCAGCTTGAGGAGGGGACAGGGGTACGAGCAGTACTTC. The variable domain in full, completed from reference TRBV5-1 and TRBJ2-7, reads KAGVTQTPRYLIKTRGQQVTLSCSPISGHRSVSWYQQTPGQGLQFLFEYFSETQRNKGNFPGRFSGRQFSNSRSEMNVSTLELGDSALYLCASSLRRGQGYEQYFGPGTRLTVT.

The rearrangement links TRBV6-2 or TRBV6-3 to TRBJ2-1, with no clear D. Deletions cut 4 bases from V and 5 bases from J, with 15 bases between. The germline V gene has CDR1 MNHEY and CDR2 SVGEGT. CDR3 size: 15 residues. The CDR3 loop reads CASSLVFGANNEQFF. Written as DNA, the CDR3 is TGTGCCAGCAGTTTAGTCTTTGGAGCAAACAATGAGCAGTTCTTC.

This clone showed up just a few times. The CDR3 spells CSVGQGGEQFF. In DNA, the CDR3 is TGCAGCGTTGGGCAGGGAGGTGAGCAGTTCTTC. V and J are TRBV29-1 and TRBJ2-1; D perhaps matches TRBD2 (6 bases). Trimming pared 4 bases from V and 9 bases from J, leaving 10 bases between. The germline V gene encodes CDR1 SQVTM and CDR2 ANQGSEA. This CDR3 spans 11 amino acids.

The V and J genes are TRBV18 and TRBJ1-5, with 8 bases fitting TRBD1. The CDR3 loop spans 14 amino acids. V trimming: 5 bases; J trimming: 2 bases; junction bases outside the gene matches: 2. Germline CDR1 and CDR2: KGHSH and LQKENI. This CDR3 is CASSAGGGNQPQHF. The CDR3 DNA follows: TGTGCCAGCTCAGCAGGGGGCGGCAATCAGCCCCAGCATTTT. Using reference TRBV18 and TRBJ1-5 for the parts outside the CDR3, the full variable domain is NAGVMQNPRHLVRRRGQEARLRCSPMKGHSHVYWYRQLPEEGLKFMVYLQKENIIDESGMPKERFSAEFPKEGPSILRIQQVVRGDSAAYFCASSAGGGNQPQHFGDGTRLSIL.

The chain couples TRBV19 to TRBJ1-5, with no clear D. Germline CDR1 reads LNHDA; CDR2 reads SQIVND (reference sequence). This CDR3 spans 18 amino acids. V lost 7 bases, J lost 2 bases, and 24 bases lay in between. CDR3 sequence: CASTPVGLPVVRNQPQHF. DNA of the CDR3: TGTGCCAGTACTCCGGTCGGACTCCCCGTGGTCCGCAATCAGCCCCAGCATTTT.

This clone came up once. V and J are TRBV11-2 and TRBJ2-1; TRBD2 matches 10 bases. The ends lost 6 bases at V and 9 bases at J; junction bases unmatched: 5. The germline V gene encodes CDR1 SGHAT and CDR2 FQNNGV. The CDR3 loop spans 13 amino acids. CDR3 bases: TGTGCCAGCAGACTAGCGGGGAGGGGTGAGCAGTTCTTC. Its translation is CASRLAGRGEQFF.

This chain links TRBV3-1 (or the pseudogene TRBV3-2) with TRBJ1-1; the D is unclear. The CDR3 consists of 16 residues. Trimming removed 3 bases from V and 6 bases from J, with 20 bases in between. The germline V gene encodes CDR1 LGHDT and CDR2 YNNKEL (reference sequence). This chain's CDR3 is CASSHWSLEREAEAFF. CDR3 coding DNA: TGTGCCAGCAGCCATTGGAGTTTGGAGCGGGAGGCTGAAGCTTTCTTT.